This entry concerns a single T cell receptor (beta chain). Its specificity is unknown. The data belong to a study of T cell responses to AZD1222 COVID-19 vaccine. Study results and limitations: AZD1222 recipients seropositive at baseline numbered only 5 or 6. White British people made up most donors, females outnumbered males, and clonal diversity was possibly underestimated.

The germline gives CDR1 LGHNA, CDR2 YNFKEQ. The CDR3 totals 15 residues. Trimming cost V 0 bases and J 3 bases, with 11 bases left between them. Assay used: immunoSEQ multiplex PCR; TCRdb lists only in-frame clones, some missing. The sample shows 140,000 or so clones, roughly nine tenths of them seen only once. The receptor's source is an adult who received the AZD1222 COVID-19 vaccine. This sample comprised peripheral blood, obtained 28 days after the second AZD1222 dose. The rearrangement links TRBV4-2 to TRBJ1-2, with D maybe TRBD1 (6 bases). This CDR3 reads CASSQDQGRDYGYTF. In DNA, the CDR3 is TGTGCCAGCAGCCAAGATCAGGGGCGTGACTATGGCTACACCTTC.